A selection of T cell receptor beta chains follows, all from one sample in a study of cytomegalovirus exposure and HLA in healthy donors. Measured with immunoSEQ multiplex PCR; TCRdb has only the in-frame clones, and not every one. The sample holds some 130,000 clones, less than 85% seen once. Sequencing was done on a sample of PBMCs. Source of these receptors: a middle-aged man in good health and CMV-seronegative. Both conserved end residues are part of each CDR3. D genes are given only for firm matches. Rows give clone size only sometimes, using once, few, many, or a class for an expanded clone.

clone size: .; V gene: TRBV18; D gene: .; J gene: TRBJ2-7; CDR3 DNA: TGTGCCAGCTCACCTAAAACCGGGTCAGCCTACGAGCAGTACTTC; CDR3 protein: CASSPKTGSAYEQYF
clone size: .; V gene: TRBV25-1; D gene: TRBD1; J gene: TRBJ2-3; CDR3 DNA: TGTGCCAGCAGTGAATATCTAGGGGGCACCACAGATACGCAGTATTTT; CDR3 protein: CASSEYLGGTTDTQYF
clone size: .; V gene: TRBV19; D gene: .; J gene: TRBJ2-7; CDR3 DNA: TGTGCCAGTAGTATAGATGGAGGGAGGACCGCCTACGAGCAGTACTTC; CDR3 protein: CASSIDGGRTAYEQYF
clone size: .; V gene: TRBV30; D gene: TRBD1; J gene: TRBJ2-7; CDR3 DNA: TGTGCCTGGAGTTGGGACAGGGAGTACGAGCAGTACTTC; CDR3 protein: CAWSWDREYEQYF
clone size: .; V gene: TRBV19; D gene: .; J gene: TRBJ2-1; CDR3 DNA: TGTGCCAGTAGTATTGCTAGCCGCGGAGAGCAGTTCTTC; CDR3 protein: CASSIASRGEQFF
clone size: .; V gene: TRBV5-1; D gene: .; J gene: TRBJ2-2; CDR3 DNA: TGCGCCAGCAGCGTGCTACTACCCGGGGAGCTGTTTTTT; CDR3 protein: CASSVLLPGELFF
clone size: .; V gene: TRBV7-9; D gene: .; J gene: TRBJ2-2; CDR3 DNA: TGTGCCAGCAGCTTACCCATAGAGACCGGGGAGCTGTTTTTT; CDR3 protein: CASSLPIETGELFF
clone size: .; V gene: TRBV14; D gene: .; J gene: TRBJ2-7; CDR3 DNA: TGTGCCAGTAGGGGCTACCACGAGCAGTACTTC; CDR3 protein: CASRGYHEQYF
clone size: .; V gene: TRBV6-5; D gene: .; J gene: TRBJ2-1; CDR3 DNA: TGTGCCAGCAGTCGGGGGAACAATGAGCAGTTCTTC; CDR3 protein: CASSRGNNEQFF
clone size: .; V gene: TRBV28; D gene: .; J gene: TRBJ2-7; CDR3 DNA: TGTGCCAGCAGGACCGACCGAGACGGACTTAGCGAGCAGTACTTC; CDR3 protein: CASRTDRDGLSEQYF
clone size: .; V gene: TRBV6-5; D gene: .; J gene: TRBJ2-3; CDR3 DNA: TGTGCCAGCAGTAACAGGGCGGATACGCAGTATTTT; CDR3 protein: CASSNRADTQYF
clone size: .; V gene: TRBV30; D gene: TRBD2; J gene: TRBJ2-1; CDR3 DNA: TGTGCCTGGAGTGTATATGCGGGAGACAATGAGCAGTTCTTC; CDR3 protein: CAWSVYAGDNEQFF
clone size: few; V gene: TRBV2; D gene: TRBD1; J gene: TRBJ2-7; CDR3 DNA: TGTGCCAGCAGCTATGGACAGGGCGAGCAGTACTTC; CDR3 protein: CASSYGQGEQYF
clone size: .; V gene: TRBV5-1; D gene: .; J gene: TRBJ2-5; CDR3 DNA: TGCGCCAGCAGCTCCCTGAGCAGCGCCCAAGAGACCCAGTACTTC; CDR3 protein: CASSSLSSAQETQYF
clone size: .; V gene: TRBV5-5; D gene: .; J gene: TRBJ2-5; CDR3 DNA: TGTGCCAGCAGCTTGTGGCAGGTACCAGGGGAGACCCAGTACTTC; CDR3 protein: CASSLWQVPGETQYF
clone size: .; V gene: TRBV18; D gene: TRBD1; J gene: TRBJ2-7; CDR3 DNA: TGTGCCAGCTCACCATGGACAGGGCGGGAGCAGTACTTC; CDR3 protein: CASSPWTGREQYF
clone size: few; V gene: TRBV6-5; D gene: .; J gene: TRBJ1-2; CDR3 DNA: TGTGCCAGCAGTTACTCAGGAGGGGACCCCTATGGCTACACCTTC; CDR3 protein: CASSYSGGDPYGYTF
clone size: once; V gene: TRBV29-1; D gene: .; J gene: TRBJ2-5; CDR3 DNA: TGCAGCGTAAAGGACACGAACTCGTACCAAGAGACCCAGTACTTC; CDR3 protein: CSVKDTNSYQETQYF